This T cell receptor (beta chain) was identified during a study of T-cell reconstitution after alpha-beta-depleted transplantation in children. The trim removed 5 bases at V and 8 bases at J, leaving 5 bases unmatched. Germline V gene sequence: CDR1 MNHEY, CDR2 SMNVEV (reference sequence). This CDR3 contains 13 residues. Preparation of the TCRbeta library used unique molecular identifiers. One entry per CDR3 protein, called by TCRdb with MiXCR from the PCR reads. This sample has hundreds of thousands of distinct CDR3 sequences, with under 15% found just once. This sequence joins TRBV27 and TRBJ2-1, with 8 nucleotides matching TRBD2. This clonotype was obtained from a human donor who donated a stem cell graft to a child with combined immunodeficiency. Sequencing used PBMCs from the stem cell graft donor, obtained from the stem cell graft. The CDR3 protein is CASSGTRFHEQFF. The CDR3, as DNA: TGTGCCAGCAGTGGGACTAGGTTCCATGAGCAGTTCTTC.